This T cell receptor beta chain is drawn from a study of T cell responses to AZD1222 COVID-19 vaccine. The study, taken as a whole, reports: After the peak T cell response, and only then, were repertoires sampled.

The data were produced by immunoSEQ multiplex PCR, yet TCRdb's version contains in-frame clones alone and is incomplete. The table shows around 140,000 clones, with over 90% occurring only once. Concerning this clone: Its antigen is undetermined.

The starting material was peripheral blood, obtained on day 0 of AZD1222 vaccination. This sequence was found in an adult in good health.

The CDR3 DNA reads as TGCAGCGTTGCCGGGACAGGGACCTATGGCTACACCTTC. This sequence encodes CSVAGTGTYGYTF. The chain uses TRBV29-1 and TRBJ1-2; 9 bases are shared with TRBD1. After removal of 4 bases from V and 4 bases from J, the junction contained 4 bases not matched to a gene. CDR1 is SQVTM and CDR2 is ANQGSEA in the germline V gene. This CDR3 comprises 13 residues.